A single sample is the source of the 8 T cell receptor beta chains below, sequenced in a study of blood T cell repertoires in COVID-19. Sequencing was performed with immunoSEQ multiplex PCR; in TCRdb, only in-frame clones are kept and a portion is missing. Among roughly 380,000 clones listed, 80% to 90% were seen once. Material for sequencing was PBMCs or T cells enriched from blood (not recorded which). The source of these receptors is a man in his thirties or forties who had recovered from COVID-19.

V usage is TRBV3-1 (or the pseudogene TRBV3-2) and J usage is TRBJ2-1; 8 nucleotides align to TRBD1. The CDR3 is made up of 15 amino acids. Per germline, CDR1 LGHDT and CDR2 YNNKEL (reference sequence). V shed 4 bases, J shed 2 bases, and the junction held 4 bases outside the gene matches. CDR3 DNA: TGTGCCAGCAGCCCGGGACAGGCGGCCTACAATGAGCAGTTCTTC. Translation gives CASSPGQAAYNEQFF.

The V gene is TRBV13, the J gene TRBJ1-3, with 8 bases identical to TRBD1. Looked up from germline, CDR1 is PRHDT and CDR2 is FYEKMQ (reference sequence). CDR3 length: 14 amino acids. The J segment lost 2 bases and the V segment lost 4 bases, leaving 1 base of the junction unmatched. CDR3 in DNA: TGTGCCAGCAGCTCGGGACAGGCTGGAAACACCATATATTTT. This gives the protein CASSSGQAGNTIYF. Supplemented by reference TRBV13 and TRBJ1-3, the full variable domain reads AAGVIQSPRHLIKEKRETATLKCYPIPRHDTVYWYQQGPGQDPQFLISFYEKMQSDKGSIPDRFSAQQFSDYHSELNMSSLELGDSALYFCASSSGQAGNTIYFGEGSWLTVV.

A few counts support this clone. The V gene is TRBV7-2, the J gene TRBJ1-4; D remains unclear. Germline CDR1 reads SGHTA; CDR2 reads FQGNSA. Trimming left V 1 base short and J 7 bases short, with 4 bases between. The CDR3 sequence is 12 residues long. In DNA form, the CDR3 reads TGTGCCAGCAGCTTAGAGCGTGAAAAACTGTTTTTT. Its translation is CASSLEREKLFF. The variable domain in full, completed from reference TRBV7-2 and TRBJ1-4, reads GAGVSQSPSNKVTEKGKDVELRCDPISGHTALYWYRQSLGQGLEFLIYFQGNSAPDKSGLPSDRFSAERTGGSVSTLTIQRTQQEDSAVYLCASSLEREKLFFGSGTQLSVL.

The CDR3 bases are TGTGCCAGCAGCCAAGTGCCGGGTCAAGGCTACGAGCAGTACTTC. As protein: CASSQVPGQGYEQYF. V is TRBV14 and J is TRBJ2-7; D not resolved. CDR1 SGHDN and CDR2 FVKESK come from the germline V gene. The CDR3 spans 15 residues. Deletions cut 1 base from V and 3 bases from J, with 13 bases between.

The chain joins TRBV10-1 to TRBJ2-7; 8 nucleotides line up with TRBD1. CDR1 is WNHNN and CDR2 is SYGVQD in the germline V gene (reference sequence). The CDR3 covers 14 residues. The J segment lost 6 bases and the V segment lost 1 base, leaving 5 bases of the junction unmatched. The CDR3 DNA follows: TGCGCCAGCAGTGAGTACAGGGGGGCAGGCGAGCAGTACTTC. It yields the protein CASSEYRGAGEQYF.

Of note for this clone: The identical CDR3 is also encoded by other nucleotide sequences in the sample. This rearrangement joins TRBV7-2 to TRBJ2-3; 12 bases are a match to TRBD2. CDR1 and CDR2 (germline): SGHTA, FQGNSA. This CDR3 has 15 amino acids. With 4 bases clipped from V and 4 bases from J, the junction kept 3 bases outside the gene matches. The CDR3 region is CASSSLAGGADTQYF. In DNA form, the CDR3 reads TGTGCCAGCAGCTCACTAGCGGGGGGCGCAGATACGCAGTATTTT.

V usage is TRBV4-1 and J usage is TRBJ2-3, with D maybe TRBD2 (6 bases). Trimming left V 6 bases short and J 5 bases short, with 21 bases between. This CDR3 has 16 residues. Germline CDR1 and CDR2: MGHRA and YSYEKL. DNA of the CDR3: TGCGCCAGCAGTCCGGAAGTGGGGGGTTCGCAAGATACGCAGTATTTT. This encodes CASSPEVGGSQDTQYF.

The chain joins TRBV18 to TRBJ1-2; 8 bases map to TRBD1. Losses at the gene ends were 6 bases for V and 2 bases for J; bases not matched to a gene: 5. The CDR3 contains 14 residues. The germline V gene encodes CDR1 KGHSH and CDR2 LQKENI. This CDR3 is CASSPGGSNYGYTF. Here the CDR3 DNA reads TGTGCCAGCTCGCCAGGGGGCTCGAACTATGGCTACACCTTC. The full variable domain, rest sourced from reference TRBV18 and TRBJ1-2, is NAGVMQNPRHLVRRRGQEARLRCSPMKGHSHVYWYRQLPEEGLKFMVYLQKENIIDESGMPKERFSAEFPKEGPSILRIQQVVRGDSAAYFCASSPGGSNYGYTFGSGTRLTVV.